The 2 T cell receptor beta chains below all came from one sample that was sequenced in a study of cytomegalovirus exposure and HLA in healthy donors. The PCR was carried out with 60 Vbeta primers and 13 Jbeta primers. The protocol was immunoSEQ multiplex PCR, while the TCRdb copy is restricted to in-frame clones and leaves out a portion. The table has about 130,000 clones, approximately 72% seen once. The sequencing input was PBMCs. The origin of the receptors is a human donor in good health.

V usage is TRBV7-2 and J usage is TRBJ2-5; weak D call: TRBD2 (6 bases). CDR3 size: 15 residues. V was clipped by 1 base and J by 5 bases, with 14 bases between them. Germline values: CDR1 SGHTA, CDR2 FQGNSA. The CDR3 protein is CASSLVAGSWETQYF. Written as DNA, the CDR3 is TGTGCCAGCAGCTTAGTGGCCGGGAGTTGGGAGACCCAGTACTTC. Full variable domain (outside the CDR3, taken from reference TRBV7-2 and TRBJ2-5): GAGVSQSPSNKVTEKGKDVELRCDPISGHTALYWYRQSLGQGLEFLIYFQGNSAPDKSGLPSDRFSAERTGGSVSTLTIQRTQQEDSAVYLCASSLVAGSWETQYFGPGTRLLVL.

The chain employs TRBV6-1 and TRBJ2-5, with 8 nucleotides matching TRBD1. TRBJ2-7 explains the end of the DNA better; the J call may be wrong. Germline values: CDR1 MNHNS, CDR2 SASEGT. There are 15 residues in the CDR3. The CDR3 DNA is TGTGCCAGCAGTGATGAAACAGGGGGCTCCTACGAGCAGTACTTC. The encoded protein is CASSDETGGSYEQYF.